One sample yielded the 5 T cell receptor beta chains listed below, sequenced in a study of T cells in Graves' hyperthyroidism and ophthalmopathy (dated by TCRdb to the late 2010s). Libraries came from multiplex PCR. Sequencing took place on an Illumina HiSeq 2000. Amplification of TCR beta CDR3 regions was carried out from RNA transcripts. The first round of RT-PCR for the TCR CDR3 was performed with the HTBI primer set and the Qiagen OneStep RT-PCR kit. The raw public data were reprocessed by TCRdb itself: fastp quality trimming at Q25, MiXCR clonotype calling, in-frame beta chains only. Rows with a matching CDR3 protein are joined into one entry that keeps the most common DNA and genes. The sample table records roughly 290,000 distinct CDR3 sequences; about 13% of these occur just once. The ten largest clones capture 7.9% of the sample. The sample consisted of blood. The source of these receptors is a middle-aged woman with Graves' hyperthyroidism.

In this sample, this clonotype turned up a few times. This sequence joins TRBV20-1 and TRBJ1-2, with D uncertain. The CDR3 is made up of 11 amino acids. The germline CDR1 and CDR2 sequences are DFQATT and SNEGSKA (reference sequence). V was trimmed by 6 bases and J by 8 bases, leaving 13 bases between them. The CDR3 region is CSAKRVWGYTF. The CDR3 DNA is TGCAGTGCAAAAAGGGTCTGGGGCTACACCTTC.

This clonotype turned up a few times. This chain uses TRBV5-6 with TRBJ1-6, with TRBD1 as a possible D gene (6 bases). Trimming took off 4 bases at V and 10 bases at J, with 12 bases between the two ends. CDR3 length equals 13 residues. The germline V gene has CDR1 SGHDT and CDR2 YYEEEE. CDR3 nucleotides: TGTGCCAGCAGCGTCCGGGACACCTCACCCCTCCACTTT. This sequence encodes CASSVRDTSPLHF. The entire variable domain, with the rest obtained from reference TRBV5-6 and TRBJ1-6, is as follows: DAGVTQSPTHLIKTRGQQVTLRCSPKSGHDTVSWYQQALGQGPQFIFQYYEEEERQRGNFPDRFSGHQFPNYSSELNVNALLLGDSALYLCASSVRDTSPLHFGNGTRLTVT.

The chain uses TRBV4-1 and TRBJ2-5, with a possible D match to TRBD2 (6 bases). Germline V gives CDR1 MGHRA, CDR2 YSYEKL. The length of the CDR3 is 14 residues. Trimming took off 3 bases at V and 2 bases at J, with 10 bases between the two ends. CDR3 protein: CASSHAEGQETQYF. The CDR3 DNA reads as TGCGCCAGCAGCCACGCGGAGGGTCAAGAGACCCAGTACTTC.

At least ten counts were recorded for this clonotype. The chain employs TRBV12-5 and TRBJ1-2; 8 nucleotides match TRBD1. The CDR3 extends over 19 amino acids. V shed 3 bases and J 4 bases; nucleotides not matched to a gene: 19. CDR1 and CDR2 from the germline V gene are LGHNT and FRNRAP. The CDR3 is CASGLTPRSHGQGGYGYTF. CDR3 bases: TGTGCTAGTGGTTTAACCCCCAGGTCACACGGACAGGGAGGCTATGGCTACACCTTC. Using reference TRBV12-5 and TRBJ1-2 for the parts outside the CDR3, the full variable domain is DARVTQTPRHKVTEMGQEVTMRCQPILGHNTVFWYRQTMMQGLELLAYFRNRAPLDDSGMPKDRFSAEMPDATLATLKIQPSEPRDSAVYFCASGLTPRSHGQGGYGYTFGSGTRLTVV.

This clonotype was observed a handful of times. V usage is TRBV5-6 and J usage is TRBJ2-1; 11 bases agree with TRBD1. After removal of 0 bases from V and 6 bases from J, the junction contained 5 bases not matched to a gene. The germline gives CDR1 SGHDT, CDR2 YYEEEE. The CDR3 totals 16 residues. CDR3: CASSLGGTGGINEQFF. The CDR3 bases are TGTGCCAGCAGCTTGGGAGGGACAGGGGGAATCAATGAGCAGTTCTTC.